The 29 T cell receptor beta chains presented below share a single source sample, sequenced in a study of CD8+ T cells in alopecia areata. Indicated treatment: oral pan-JAK inhibitor, 5-10 mg twice daily. RNA extraction and reverse transcription yielded cDNA as sequencing template. Some clones are missing from TCRdb's copy, which holds only in-frame ones; the method was immunoSEQ multiplex PCR. The sample lists about 250,000 clones, about 62% occurring once. The sample here was CD4+ T cells sorted from blood, taken around week 54, from a patient treated with tofacitinib. All receptors derive from a human donor with alopecia areata.

The CDR3 sequence is CASSAALLGETQYF. CDR3 nucleotides: TGTGCCAGCAGCGCCGCGCTACTGGGAGAGACCCAGTACTTC. The J gene is TRBJ2-5, the V gene TRBV9; D ambiguous. Between the trimmed V and J ends, which lost 3 bases and 4 bases, there was a span of 13 bases. The CDR3 loop spans 14 amino acids. Germline V CDR1 and CDR2: SGDLS, YYNGEE.

This clone was detected a few times. Additional DNA sequences in this sample encode the identical CDR3. The chain is built from TRBV7-9 and TRBJ1-5; D uncertain. There are 13 residues in the CDR3. Germline CDR1 reads SEHNR; CDR2 reads FQNEAQ (reference sequence). Trimming shortened V by 1 base and J by 2 bases, and 3 bases separated the two germline ends. CDR3 sequence (DNA): TGTGCCAGCAGCTTAGATGGCAATCAGCCCCAGCATTTT. The encoded protein is CASSLDGNQPQHF.

This clone was picked up a small number of times. For the CDR3, the DNA is TGCGCCAGCAGCGTGACAGGGAGCTCTGGAAACACCATATATTTT. This codes for CASSVTGSSGNTIYF. The rearrangement joins TRBV5-1 to TRBJ1-3, with 7 bases fitting TRBD1. CDR1 is SGHRS, CDR2 YFSETQ, per germline. The CDR3 totals 15 residues. V shed 4 bases and J 0 bases; nucleotides not matched to a gene: 4.

The rearrangement uses TRBV6-5 and TRBJ1-2, with D unclear. This CDR3 contains 14 residues. Trimming took off 6 bases at V and 3 bases at J, with 14 bases between the two ends. Germline V gene sequence: CDR1 MNHEY, CDR2 SVGAGI. This CDR3 is CASRYTRIDYGYTF. Here the CDR3 DNA reads TGTGCCAGCAGGTATACACGCATCGACTATGGCTACACCTTC.

The V call is TRBV30, the J call TRBJ2-3, with D unresolved. The germline V gene has CDR1 GTSNPN and CDR2 SVGIG (reference sequence). The V end was cut by 0 bases, the J end by 2 bases, with 9 bases between. CDR3 length: 14 amino acids. CDR3 sequence: CAWSVIGYTDTQYF. The CDR3 bases are TGTGCCTGGAGTGTAATAGGTTACACAGATACGCAGTATTTT.

About this clone: This sample also contains other DNA sequences that code for the same CDR3. This rearrangement joins TRBV30 to TRBJ1-5; unclear D gene. This CDR3 region has 14 residues. Germline-derived CDR1 and CDR2 are GTSNPN and SVGIG (reference sequence). The V gene lost 0 bases and the J gene lost 4 bases, with 10 bases spanning the gap. The CDR3 DNA sequence: TGTGCCTGGAGTGTACGAGGAAGGAATCAGCCCCAGCATTTT. This sequence encodes CAWSVRGRNQPQHF.

This chain joins TRBV15 and TRBJ2-7; the match to TRBD1 covers 7 bases. There are 14 residues in the CDR3. V shed 3 bases, J shed 6 bases, and the junction held 8 bases outside the gene matches. Germline V gene sequence: CDR1 LNHNV, CDR2 YYDKDF (reference sequence). This chain's CDR3 is CATSSAQGLGEQYF. In nucleotides, the CDR3 is TGTGCCACCAGCAGTGCACAGGGGTTAGGCGAGCAGTACTTC.

This clone was recorded only once. The genes are TRBV4-2 and TRBJ2-2; D is unclear. V lost 5 bases and J 5 bases, leaving 9 bases between the germline ends. The germline V gene encodes CDR1 LGHNA and CDR2 YNFKEQ. This CDR3 is 13 amino acids long. In DNA, the CDR3 is TGTGCCAGCAGCGAACGCCGAACCGGGGAGCTGTTTTTT. Its translation is CASSERRTGELFF.

The chain links TRBV29-1 to TRBJ2-1; no clear D. Trimming removed 6 bases at V and 2 bases at J, with 14 bases between. The CDR3 runs to 14 residues. The germline V gene has CDR1 SQVTM and CDR2 ANQGSEA. The CDR3 sequence: CSVRGSSPYNEQFF. The CDR3 DNA follows: TGCAGCGTAAGAGGCTCCAGCCCCTACAATGAGCAGTTCTTC.

CDR3 sequence: CASSTRPSDTQYF. Written as DNA, the CDR3 is TGTGCCAGCAGCACCCGACCATCGGATACGCAGTATTTT. V and J are TRBV9 and TRBJ2-3; D gene ambiguous. Germline loops: CDR1 SGDLS, CDR2 YYNGEE. This CDR3 is 13 amino acids long. V lost 4 bases and J 6 bases, leaving 12 bases between the germline ends. Full variable domain (outside the CDR3, taken from reference TRBV9 and TRBJ2-3): DSGVTQTPKHLITATGQRVTLRCSPRSGDLSVYWYQQSLDQGLQFLIQYYNGEERAKGNILERFSAQQFPDLHSELNLSSLELGDSALYFCASSTRPSDTQYFGPGTRLTVL.

J is TRBJ1-1 and V is TRBV6-6; no clear D. This CDR3 is built from 11 residues. Per the germline V gene, CDR1 is MNHNY and CDR2 is SVGAGI (reference sequence). V lost 4 bases to trimming and J lost 10 bases, with 10 bases between them. CDR3 nucleotides: TGTGCCAGCAGTTCACCGAGCCGAGCTTTCTTT. This encodes CASSSPSRAFF.

This chain connects TRBV25-1 to TRBJ2-5; the match to TRBD1 covers 9 bases. This CDR3 has 15 residues. V shed 4 bases and J 5 bases; nucleotides not matched to a gene: 8. Germline CDR1 is MGHDK and CDR2 is SYGVNS. CDR3 nucleotides: TGTGCCAGCAGTGGCCCCGGGACAGGGTCGGAGACCCAGTACTTC. Its translation is CASSGPGTGSETQYF. Supplemented by reference TRBV25-1 and TRBJ2-5, the full variable domain reads EADIYQTPRYLVIGTGKKITLECSQTMGHDKMYWYQQDPGMELHLIHYSYGVNSTEKGDLSSESTVSRIRTEHFPLTLESARPSHTSQYLCASSGPGTGSETQYFGPGTRLLVL.

This clone was counted a single time. This chain joins TRBV7-9 and TRBJ2-7; D is ambiguous. CDR1 SEHNR and CDR2 FQNEAQ come from the germline V gene (reference sequence). Trimming took 2 bases from V and 9 from J, leaving 26 bases between them. The CDR3 length is 17 residues. The CDR3 sequence: CASSLISGRSHPEPQYF. CDR3 nucleotide sequence: TGTGCCAGCAGCTTAATTAGTGGTCGGTCCCACCCCGAGCCGCAGTACTTC.

The sample holds a few counts of this clone. The chain's CDR3 is CAISAKLAGIGDEQFF. CDR3 DNA: TGTGCCATCAGTGCGAAACTAGCTGGAATTGGTGATGAGCAGTTCTTC. The J gene is TRBJ2-1, the V gene TRBV10-3, with D perhaps TRBD2 (6 bases). The CDR3 extends over 16 amino acids. Germline loops: CDR1 ENHRY, CDR2 SYGVKD. V was trimmed by 4 bases and J by 8 bases, leaving 21 bases between them.

This clone was recorded once. The rearrangement links TRBV27 to TRBJ1-1; D call uncertain. Trimming cost V 5 bases and J 2 bases, with 18 bases left between them. The CDR3 has 16 residues. Germline assignment: CDR1 MNHEY and CDR2 SMNVEV (reference sequence). CDR3 nucleotide sequence: TGTGCCAGCAGTAATTATTACAGAGCAGTAAACACTGAAGCTTTCTTT. Amino acids: CASSNYYRAVNTEAFF.

In regard to this clone: Compared with germline, one end of the junction differs, possibly owing to a read error. The chain links TRBV29-1 to TRBJ2-7; 7 bases are a match to TRBD2. The CDR3 extends over 11 amino acids. CDR1 is SQVTM and CDR2 is ANQGSEA in the germline V gene. CDR3 in DNA: TGTGGGGAGGGATCGTCCTACGAGCAGTACTTC. Translating it yields CGEGSSYEQYF.

This chain links TRBV7-9 with TRBJ1-2; 7 positions agree with TRBD1. The CDR3 is 13 amino acids. Trimming took 6 bases from V and 4 from J; bases not matched to a gene: 5. Germline V gene sequence: CDR1 SEHNR, CDR2 FQNEAQ (reference sequence). The DNA for the CDR3 is TGTGCCAGCAGTTCCGGGACAGCCTATGGCTACACCTTC. This translates into CASSSGTAYGYTF.

The chain joins TRBV7-8 to TRBJ1-3, with 7 positions matching TRBD1. Germline CDR1 and CDR2: SGHVS and FQNEAQ. The CDR3 has 15 amino acids. J was trimmed by 4 bases and V by 5 bases; bases with no gene match: 8. CDR3 coding DNA: TGTGCCAGCAGCCCCCGGACAGGCTCCGGAAACACCATATATTTT. It encodes CASSPRTGSGNTIYF.

This clone was counted a few times. At one end the junction does not follow the germline gene, possibly because of a read error. This chain connects TRBV29-1 to TRBJ2-5; 8 bases align to TRBD1. This CDR3 comprises 15 residues. Germline CDR1 SQVTM, CDR2 ANQGSEA. The CDR3 DNA is TGCAGCGTTCAAGAGGTGACAGGGGCCACTGGGACCCAGTACTTC. It encodes CSVQEVTGATGTQYF.

The chain couples TRBV5-1 to TRBJ1-1, with D perhaps matching TRBD1 (6 bases). The germline V gene has CDR1 SGHRS and CDR2 YFSETQ. The CDR3 runs 13 residues. The ends were cut back, 1 base at V and 10 bases at J, with 14 bases in the middle. The CDR3 DNA follows: TGCGCCAGCAGCTTGACGGCGGGGGCTCCAGCTTTCTTT. Protein: CASSLTAGAPAFF.

This chain links TRBV25-1 with TRBJ2-1, with TRBD1 identical over 7 bases. Germline V gene data show CDR1 as MGHDK and CDR2 as SYGVNS. The CDR3 has 13 residues. V shed 7 bases, J shed 6 bases, and the junction held 6 bases outside the gene matches. The CDR3 DNA sequence: TGTGCCAGCAAGAGGGCAGGGGGCAATGAGCAGTTCTTC. It codes for CASKRAGGNEQFF.

The J gene is TRBJ2-5, the V gene TRBV5-1, with unresolved D. Trimming pared 0 bases from V and 2 bases from J, leaving 14 bases between. This CDR3 has 16 residues. Germline V gene sequence: CDR1 SGHRS, CDR2 YFSETQ. The CDR3: CASSLGNLVGQETQYF. In DNA form, the CDR3 reads TGCGCCAGCAGCTTGGGAAATTTGGTAGGACAAGAGACCCAGTACTTC.

This clone has more than one count but fewer than ten. This chain links TRBV21-1 with TRBJ1-2. TRBV21-1 counts as a pseudogene. This CDR3 region has 15 residues. CDR3 DNA sequence: TGTGCCAGCAGCAAAGTTACGGTTCCGACCTATGGCTACACCTTC. Its translation: CASSKVTVPTYGYTF.

The chain combines TRBV5-1 with TRBJ1-1; TRBD1 agrees at 7 bases. CDR3 size: 15 residues. Germline assignment: CDR1 SGHRS and CDR2 YFSETQ. The V and J ends lost 5 bases and 0 bases, in that order; junction bases with no gene match: 7. The CDR3 nucleotides read TGCGCCAGCAGAGCATACAGGGGATTGAACACTGAAGCTTTCTTT. Translating gives CASRAYRGLNTEAFF.

CDR3 region: CASSQEGGKDYGYTF. CDR3 DNA: TGCGCCAGCAGCCAAGAAGGCGGGAAGGACTATGGCTACACCTTC. This chain connects TRBV4-1 to TRBJ1-2, with D hard to call. V was shortened by 0 bases and J by 3 bases, with 11 bases between the two germline ends. CDR1 and CDR2 (germline): MGHRA, YSYEKL. The CDR3 length is 15 residues.

This clone was seen a handful of times. The V gene is TRBV11-2, the J gene TRBJ2-2; D uncertain. The CDR3 runs to 13 residues. Germline V gives CDR1 SGHAT, CDR2 FQNNGV. V was cut by 5 bases and J by 9 bases, with 13 bases left in between. The CDR3 DNA is TGTGCCAGCAGCCCCATAGGGTCCTGGGAGCTGTTTTTT. Protein product: CASSPIGSWELFF.

The gene calls are TRBV7-2 and TRBJ1-1, with a possible D match to TRBD1 (6 bases). Germline loops: CDR1 SGHTA, CDR2 FQGNSA. Deletions cut 5 bases from V and 0 bases from J, with 22 bases between. This CDR3 spans 18 amino acids. CDR3 DNA: TGTGCCAGCAGCCTGATAACAGGGAGACGTGTTTTGAACACTGAAGCTTTCTTT. Amino acids: CASSLITGRRVLNTEAFF.

The chain has TRBV30 and TRBJ1-5; D gene uncertain. The CDR3 is 14 residues long. Germline values: CDR1 GTSNPN, CDR2 SVGIG (reference sequence). Deletions cut 3 bases from V and 0 bases from J, with 9 bases between. The CDR3 region has the DNA TGTGCCTGGAGCCAAGGAAATAGCAATCAGCCCCAGCATTTT. Its protein is CAWSQGNSNQPQHF.

The chain has TRBV6-5 and TRBJ1-3; D is undetermined. Trimming pared 6 bases from V and 6 bases from J, leaving 9 bases between. Looked up from germline, CDR1 is MNHEY and CDR2 is SVGAGI. CDR3 size: 12 residues. The chain's CDR3 is CASSRPENTIYF. The CDR3 DNA sequence: TGTGCCAGCAGCCGCCCGGAAAACACCATATATTTT.